These T cell receptor beta chains were read from a single sample in a study of beta chain features in type 1 diabetes. Assay used: immunoSEQ multiplex PCR; TCRdb lists only in-frame clones, some missing. The sample shows some 110,000 clones, about 17% of them seen only once. The source material was central memory CD4+ T cells from blood. Receptors were obtained from a man aged 25-45 years with type 1 diabetes. Both conserved end residues are part of each CDR3. Each record gives: CDR3 DNA, CDR3 protein, J gene, CDR3 length, V gene, clone size, D gene. A D gene is named only where the DNA matches it firmly. Expanded clones get a size class; other rows say once, few or many, or leave the size out.

CDR3nt: TGCGCCAGCTGTCAGACTCCAACCAGCGCAGATACGCAGTATTTT
CDR3aa: CASCQTPTSADTQYF
j_gene: TRBJ2-3
len: 15
v_gene: TRBV5-1
abundance: -
d_gene: -

CDR3nt: TGTGCCAGCTCACCAGTTTCGGGACAGGGATCACCCCTCCACTTT
CDR3aa: CASSPVSGQGSPLHF
j_gene: TRBJ1-6
len: 15
v_gene: TRBV18
abundance: few
d_gene: TRBD1

CDR3nt: TGCGCCAGCACCTCGACAGGGTGTGGCTACACCTTC
CDR3aa: CASTSTGCGYTF
j_gene: TRBJ1-2
len: 12
v_gene: TRBV23-1
abundance: -
d_gene: TRBD1

CDR3nt: TGTGCCAGCAGCCTCGGGGGGACAGGGGAAGAAAAACTGTTTTTT
CDR3aa: CASSLGGTGEEKLFF
j_gene: TRBJ1-4
len: 15
v_gene: TRBV7-2
abundance: -
d_gene: TRBD1

CDR3nt: TGTGCCATCAGTGAGGGGAGAGATCAGCCCCAGCATTTT
CDR3aa: CAISEGRDQPQHF
j_gene: TRBJ1-5
len: 13
v_gene: TRBV10-3
abundance: -
d_gene: -

CDR3nt: TGCGCCAGCAGCTTGGTTTTTGGTGGAACGGGCAGAAATCAAGAGACCCAGTACTTC
CDR3aa: CASSLVFGGTGRNQETQYF
j_gene: TRBJ2-5
len: 19
v_gene: TRBV5-1
abundance: few
d_gene: -

CDR3nt: TGTGCCAGCTTTCGGACGGGAACCTACGAGCAGTACTTC
CDR3aa: CASFRTGTYEQYF
j_gene: TRBJ2-7
len: 13
v_gene: TRBV7-9
abundance: -
d_gene: -

CDR3nt: TGTGCCAGTAGTGTACAGGGCGCTAATGAAAAACTGTTTTTT
CDR3aa: CASSVQGANEKLFF
j_gene: TRBJ1-4
len: 14
v_gene: TRBV19
abundance: -
d_gene: -

CDR3nt: TGTGCCAGCAGAGGCGTGGGGGCCTACGAGCAGTACTTC
CDR3aa: CASRGVGAYEQYF
j_gene: TRBJ2-7
len: 13
v_gene: TRBV2
abundance: -
d_gene: -

CDR3nt: TGTGCCAGCAGCTTAGGGACAGGGGGAATCTACGAGCAGTACTTC
CDR3aa: CASSLGTGGIYEQYF
j_gene: TRBJ2-7
len: 15
v_gene: TRBV7-2
abundance: few
d_gene: TRBD1

CDR3nt: TGTGCCAGCAGCCAAGGTGGGGAGGGTGAAAAACTGTTTTTT
CDR3aa: CASSQGGEGEKLFF
j_gene: TRBJ1-4
len: 14
v_gene: TRBV4-2
abundance: -
d_gene: -

CDR3nt: TGTGCCAGCAGCTTACCCGCAGGGCCTAATGAAAAACTGTTTTTT
CDR3aa: CASSLPAGPNEKLFF
j_gene: TRBJ1-4
len: 15
v_gene: TRBV7-2
abundance: -
d_gene: -

CDR3nt: TGCAGCGCTTCGGTGATGAAAAGACTGTTTTTT
CDR3aa: CSASVMKRLFF
j_gene: TRBJ1-4
len: 11
v_gene: TRBV29-1
abundance: -
d_gene: -

CDR3nt: TGTGCCAGTAGTATGAGCGGGACAGGAGCCTACGAGCAGTACTTC
CDR3aa: CASSMSGTGAYEQYF
j_gene: TRBJ2-7
len: 15
v_gene: TRBV19
abundance: -
d_gene: -

CDR3nt: TGCGCCAGCAGGACAAATGAAAAACTGTTTTTT
CDR3aa: CASRTNEKLFF
j_gene: TRBJ1-4
len: 11
v_gene: TRBV10-2
abundance: -
d_gene: -

CDR3nt: TGTGCCAGCAGTTTATCGTTTCAGGAAGGTACGGGAGAGCAGTACTTC
CDR3aa: CASSLSFQEGTGEQYF
j_gene: TRBJ2-7
len: 16
v_gene: TRBV27
abundance: few
d_gene: -

CDR3nt: TGTGCCAGCAGCGACGGACAGGAGGCCGGGGAGCTGTTTTTT
CDR3aa: CASSDGQEAGELFF
j_gene: TRBJ2-2
len: 14
v_gene: TRBV7-2
abundance: medium-sized
d_gene: TRBD1

CDR3nt: TGTGCCAGTAGGCCACGGACAGGCTCCAATCAGCCCCAGCATTTT
CDR3aa: CASRPRTGSNQPQHF
j_gene: TRBJ1-5
len: 15
v_gene: TRBV19
abundance: few
d_gene: TRBD1

CDR3nt: TGTGCCAGCAGTTTGTCGACTAGCGGGAACATTCAGTACTTC
CDR3aa: CASSLSTSGNIQYF
j_gene: TRBJ2-4
len: 14
v_gene: TRBV28
abundance: -
d_gene: TRBD2

CDR3nt: TGTGCCAGCAGCTTGGTCGGGGGCGCAGGGAGATCCCGAACTGAAGCTTTCTTT
CDR3aa: CASSLVGGAGRSRTEAFF
j_gene: TRBJ1-1
len: 18
v_gene: TRBV5-4
abundance: many
d_gene: -

CDR3nt: TGTGCCAGTAGGGACTCGAGTAGTCCAGATACGCAGTATTTT
CDR3aa: CASRDSSSPDTQYF
j_gene: TRBJ2-3
len: 14
v_gene: TRBV19
abundance: -
d_gene: -

CDR3nt: TGTGCCAGCAAATCAGAAGAGACCCAGTACTTC
CDR3aa: CASKSEETQYF
j_gene: TRBJ2-5
len: 11
v_gene: TRBV2
abundance: -
d_gene: -